This T cell receptor beta chain is from a study of Graves' ophthalmopathy and Graves' hyperthyroidism. RNA transcripts served as template for amplifying TCR beta CDR3 sequences. An opening RT-PCR round employed HTBI primers and preceded a second-round multiplex PCR. A single record per CDR3 protein comes from TCRdb applying MiXCR to the multiplex PCR reads. This table holds over a million distinct CDR3 sequences, less than 45% found once. Excluded were patients with other autoimmune diseases, uncontrolled infections, pregnancy or lactation. V shed 11 bases and J shed 1 base, with 21 bases lying between them. The CDR3 contains 15 residues. Germline V gene data show CDR1 as SEHNR and CDR2 as FQNEAQ (reference sequence).

This clonotype originated in an adult man with Graves' hyperthyroidism. The chain joins TRBV7-9 to TRBJ2-7, with a weak D call TRBD2 (5 bases). The specimen was peripheral blood or thyroid tissue (not recorded which). The DNA for the CDR3 is TGTGCCTGGAGTGTAACCCCTCGGGGTTCCTACGAGCAGTACTTC. This sequence encodes CAWSVTPRGSYEQYF.